This T cell receptor (beta chain) was documented in a study of post-analysis software for immune sequencing data (dated by TCRdb to about 2015). Study-wide context: Relapsing-remitting, secondary progressive and progressive-relapsing multiple sclerosis were recorded as disease courses, and subtype annotation was lacking for some patients. A subset of samples was prepared in parallel using single-end sample barcoding, then pooled and co-amplified after Illumina adapter ligation. The patient repertoires were set against under 12 previously published healthy control repertoires from donors whose ages ranged from about 6 to 27 years. What the research found in general, with its limitations: Significantly higher frequencies in patients than in controls were found for roughly 5 TRBV segments, including TRBV5-6, TRBV5-1 and TRBV20-1. Normalized Chao1 diversity was significantly lower in multiple sclerosis patients than controls, suggesting substantial peripheral T-cell clonal expansion. Direct clustering with F measure showed strong co-clustering of samples prepared in the same batch, prompting a batch-effect correction. The multiple sclerosis patient group was slightly younger than the control group.

Concerning this clonotype: The antigen this receptor binds is unknown. Base qualities are missing; no much larger clone stands one base away.

To demonstrate the VDJtools post-analysis software, TCR beta repertoires were profiled from the peripheral blood of about 13 young patients with multiple sclerosis. Multiple sclerosis patients were children and adolescents aged about 6 to 16 years. The protocol used for the library was PCR. The sample was run on an Illumina HiSeq 2500. To reduce PCR and sequencing biases, unique molecular identifiers were incorporated into the TCR beta cDNA libraries. Around 500,000 cDNA molecules were obtained for every 1 to 10 million input T cells, so each molecule roughly corresponded to one T cell. The same protocol used for the earlier healthy control dataset was applied to prepare and sequence the patient libraries. Within a given batch, samples were prepared together, multiplexed and sequenced on the same HiSeq lane. As for the original processing: Raw barcoded reads were processed with MIGEC, and single-read molecular identifier groups were discarded before consensus assembly and CDR3 extraction. VDJtools was used for post-analysis of the clonotype tables, and diversity was normalized by down-sampling every dataset to the size of the smallest sample. To correct batch-related cross-sample contamination, repertoire overlap clustering matched CDR3 amino acid sequences but not nucleotide sequences. In TCRdb, the public reads were trimmed at Q25 with fastp and aligned with MiXCR, with productive beta chains retained. One record per CDR3 amino acid sequence lists the most common genes and DNA. The V and J calls follow TCRdb's processing rather than the paper's. The sample table holds hundreds of thousands of distinct CDR3 sequences, of which roughly three fifths were seen once. Of the sample, roughly 12% falls within the top ten clones.

Taken from cysteine to phenylalanine, the CDR3 has 15 residues. Only the CDR3 DNA is retained, 45 bases long and in frame from the first base. Here V drops 3 bases and J drops 4 bases, and the junction holds 8 bases not matched to any gene. The sequenced sample consisted of blood. Recombination joined TRBV12-3 or TRBV12-4 with TRBJ1-1, with 7 middle bases fitting TRBD1. The TCR was taken from a girl aged 2 to 9 with multiple sclerosis. The sequenced DNA: TGTGCCAGCAGTTTTGACTCGCAGGGGGGCACTGAAGCTTTCTTT. It is translated as CASSFDSQGGTEAFF.